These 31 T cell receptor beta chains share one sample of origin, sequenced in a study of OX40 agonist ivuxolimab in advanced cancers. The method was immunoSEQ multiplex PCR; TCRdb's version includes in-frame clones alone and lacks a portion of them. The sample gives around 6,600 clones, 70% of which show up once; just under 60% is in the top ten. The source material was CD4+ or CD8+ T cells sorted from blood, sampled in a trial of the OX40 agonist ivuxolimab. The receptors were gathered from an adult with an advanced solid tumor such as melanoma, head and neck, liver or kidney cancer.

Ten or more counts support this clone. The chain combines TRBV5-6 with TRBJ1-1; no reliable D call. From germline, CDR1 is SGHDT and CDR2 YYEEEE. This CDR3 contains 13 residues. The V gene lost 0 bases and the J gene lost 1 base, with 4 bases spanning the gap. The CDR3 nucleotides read TGTGCCAGCAGCTTGGGTTCGAACACTGAAGCTTTCTTT. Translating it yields CASSLGSNTEAFF.

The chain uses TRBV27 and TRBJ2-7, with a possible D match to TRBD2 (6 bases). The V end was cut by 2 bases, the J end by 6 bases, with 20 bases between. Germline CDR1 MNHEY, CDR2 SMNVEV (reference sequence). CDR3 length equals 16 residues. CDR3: CASSLLLAGLVSEQYF. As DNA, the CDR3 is TGTGCCAGCAGTTTACTTCTCGCGGGATTGGTCTCCGAGCAGTACTTC.

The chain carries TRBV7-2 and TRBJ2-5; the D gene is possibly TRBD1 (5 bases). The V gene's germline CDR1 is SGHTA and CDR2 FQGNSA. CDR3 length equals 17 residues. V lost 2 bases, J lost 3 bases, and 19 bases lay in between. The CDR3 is CASSLIRGGSVKETQYF. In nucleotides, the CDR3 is TGTGCCAGCAGCTTAATTAGGGGCGGTAGTGTCAAAGAGACCCAGTACTTC.

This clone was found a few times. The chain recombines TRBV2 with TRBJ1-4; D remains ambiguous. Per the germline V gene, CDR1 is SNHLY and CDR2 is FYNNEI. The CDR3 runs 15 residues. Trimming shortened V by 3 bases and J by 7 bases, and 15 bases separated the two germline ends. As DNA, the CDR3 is TGTGCCAGCAGTGAGGCTCCGGGTTCGAGTGAAAAACTGTTTTTT. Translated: CASSEAPGSSEKLFF.

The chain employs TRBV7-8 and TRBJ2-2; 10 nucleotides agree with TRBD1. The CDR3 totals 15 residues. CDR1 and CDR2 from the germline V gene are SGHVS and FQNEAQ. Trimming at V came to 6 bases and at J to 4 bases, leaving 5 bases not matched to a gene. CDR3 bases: TGTGCCAGCAGGGCCGGGACAGGGGTCACCGGGGAGCTGTTTTTT. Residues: CASRAGTGVTGELFF.

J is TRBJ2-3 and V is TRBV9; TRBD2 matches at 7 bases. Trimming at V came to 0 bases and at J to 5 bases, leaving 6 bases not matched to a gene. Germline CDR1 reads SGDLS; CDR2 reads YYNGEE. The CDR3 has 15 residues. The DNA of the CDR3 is TGTGCCAGCAGCGTAGCTTGGGAGGGAGGAGATACGCAGTATTTT. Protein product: CASSVAWEGGDTQYF. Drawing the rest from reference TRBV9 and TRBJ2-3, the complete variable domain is DSGVTQTPKHLITATGQRVTLRCSPRSGDLSVYWYQQSLDQGLQFLIQYYNGEERAKGNILERFSAQQFPDLHSELNLSSLELGDSALYFCASSVAWEGGDTQYFGPGTRLTVL.

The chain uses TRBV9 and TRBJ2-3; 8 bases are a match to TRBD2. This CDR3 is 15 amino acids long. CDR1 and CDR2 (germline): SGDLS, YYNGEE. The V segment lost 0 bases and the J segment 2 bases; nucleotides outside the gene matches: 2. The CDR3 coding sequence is TGTGCCAGCAGCGTAGCCGGGGGGGCCACAGATACGCAGTATTTT. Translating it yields CASSVAGGATDTQYF. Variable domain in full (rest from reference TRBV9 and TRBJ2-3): DSGVTQTPKHLITATGQRVTLRCSPRSGDLSVYWYQQSLDQGLQFLIQYYNGEERAKGNILERFSAQQFPDLHSELNLSSLELGDSALYFCASSVAGGATDTQYFGPGTRLTVL.

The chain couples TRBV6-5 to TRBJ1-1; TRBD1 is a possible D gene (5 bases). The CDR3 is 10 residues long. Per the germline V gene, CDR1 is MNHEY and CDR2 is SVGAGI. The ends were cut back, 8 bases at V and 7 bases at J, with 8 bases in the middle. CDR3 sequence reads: CASGGIEAFF. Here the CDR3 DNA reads TGTGCCAGCGGGGGGATTGAAGCTTTCTTT.

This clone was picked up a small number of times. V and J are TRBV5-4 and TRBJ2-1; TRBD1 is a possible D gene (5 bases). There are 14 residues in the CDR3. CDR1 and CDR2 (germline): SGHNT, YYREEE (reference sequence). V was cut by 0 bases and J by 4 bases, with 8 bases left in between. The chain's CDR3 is CASSLEGLYNEQFF. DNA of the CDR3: TGTGCCAGCAGCTTGGAGGGGCTATACAATGAGCAGTTCTTC.

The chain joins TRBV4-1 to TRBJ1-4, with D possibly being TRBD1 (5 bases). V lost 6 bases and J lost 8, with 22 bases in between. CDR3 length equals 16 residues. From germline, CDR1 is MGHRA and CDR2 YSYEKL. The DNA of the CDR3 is TGCGCCAGCAGTCTAAGGGCGGTAACGCAGGGAGAAAAACTGTTTTTT. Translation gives CASSLRAVTQGEKLFF.

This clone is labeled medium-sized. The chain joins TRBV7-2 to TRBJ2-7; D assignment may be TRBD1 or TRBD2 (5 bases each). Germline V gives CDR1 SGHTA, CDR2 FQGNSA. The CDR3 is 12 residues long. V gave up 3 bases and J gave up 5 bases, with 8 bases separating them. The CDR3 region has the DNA TGTGCCAGCAGCTTCCAGGGAGACGAGCAGTACTTC. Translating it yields CASSFQGDEQYF.

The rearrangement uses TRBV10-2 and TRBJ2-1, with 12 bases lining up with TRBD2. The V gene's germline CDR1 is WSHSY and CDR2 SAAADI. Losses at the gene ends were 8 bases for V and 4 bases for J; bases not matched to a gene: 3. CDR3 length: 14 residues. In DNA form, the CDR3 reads TGCGCCAGCTACCTAGCGGGGGGGTACAATGAGCAGTTCTTC. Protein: CASYLAGGYNEQFF.

CDR3 in amino acids: CASSITGGRYTF. CDR3 bases: TGTGCCAGTAGTATAACAGGGGGACGCTACACCTTC. The chain combines TRBV19 with TRBJ1-2, with TRBD1 identical over 8 bases. Unmatched junction bases numbered 2, after V lost 2 bases and J lost 9 bases. The CDR3 sequence is 12 residues long. Germline V CDR1 and CDR2: LNHDA, SQIVND (reference sequence).

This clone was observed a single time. The CDR3 sequence: CSVGQPNTEAFF. In nucleotides, the CDR3 is TGCAGCGTCGGACAGCCGAACACTGAAGCTTTCTTT. The gene calls are TRBV29-1 and TRBJ1-1; D perhaps matches TRBD1 (6 bases). The CDR3 consists of 12 residues. Germline CDR1 reads SQVTM; CDR2 reads ANQGSEA. The V end was cut by 6 bases, the J end by 1 base, with 9 bases between. The complete variable domain, with remaining parts taken from reference TRBV29-1 and TRBJ1-1, reads SAVISQKPSRDICQRGTSLTIQCQVDSQVTMMFWYRQQPGQSLTLIATANQGSEATYESGFVIDKFPISRPNLTFSTLTVSNMSPEDSSIYLCSVGQPNTEAFFGQGTRLTVV.

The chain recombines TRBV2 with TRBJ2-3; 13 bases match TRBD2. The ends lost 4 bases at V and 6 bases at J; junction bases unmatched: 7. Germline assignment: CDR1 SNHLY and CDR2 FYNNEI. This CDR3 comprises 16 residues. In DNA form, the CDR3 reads TGTGCCAGCAGTGGCCCGGGACTAGCGGGGACTGATACGCAGTATTTT. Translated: CASSGPGLAGTDTQYF. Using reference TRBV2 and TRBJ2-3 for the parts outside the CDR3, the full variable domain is EPEVTQTPSHQVTQMGQEVILRCVPISNHLYFYWYRQILGQKVEFLVSFYNNEISEKSEIFDDQFSVERPDGSNFTLKIRSTKLEDSAMYFCASSGPGLAGTDTQYFGPGTRLTVL.

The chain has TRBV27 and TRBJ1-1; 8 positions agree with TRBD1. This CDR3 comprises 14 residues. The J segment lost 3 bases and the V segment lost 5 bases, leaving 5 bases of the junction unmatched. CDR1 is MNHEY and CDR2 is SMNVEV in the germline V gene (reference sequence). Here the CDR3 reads CASSLQGGDTEAFF. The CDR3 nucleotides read TGTGCCAGCAGTCTACAGGGGGGAGACACTGAAGCTTTCTTT.

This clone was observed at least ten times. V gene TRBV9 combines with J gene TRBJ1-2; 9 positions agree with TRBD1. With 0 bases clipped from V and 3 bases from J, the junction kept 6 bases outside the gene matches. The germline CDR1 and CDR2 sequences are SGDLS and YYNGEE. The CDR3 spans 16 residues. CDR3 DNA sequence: TGTGCCAGCAGCGTAGAGGGACAGGGAAACGACTATGGCTACACCTTC. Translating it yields CASSVEGQGNDYGYTF.

CDR3 in DNA: TGTGCCAGCAGCGTAGAAGACAGGGCCCCTAATGAAAAACTGTTTTTT. Its protein is CASSVEDRAPNEKLFF. The rearrangement links TRBV9 to TRBJ1-4; 7 bases are a match to TRBD1. The V and J ends lost 0 bases and 3 bases, in that order; junction bases with no gene match: 5. CDR1 SGDLS and CDR2 YYNGEE come from the germline V gene. The CDR3 is 16 amino acids.

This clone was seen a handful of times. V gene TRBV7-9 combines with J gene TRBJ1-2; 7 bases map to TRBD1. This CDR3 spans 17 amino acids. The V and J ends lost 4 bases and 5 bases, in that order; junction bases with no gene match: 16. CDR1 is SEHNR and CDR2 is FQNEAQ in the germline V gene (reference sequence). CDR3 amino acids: CASSSPLVAGGRYGYTF. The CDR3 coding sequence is TGTGCCAGCAGCTCGCCGTTGGTGGCAGGGGGAAGGTATGGCTACACCTTC.

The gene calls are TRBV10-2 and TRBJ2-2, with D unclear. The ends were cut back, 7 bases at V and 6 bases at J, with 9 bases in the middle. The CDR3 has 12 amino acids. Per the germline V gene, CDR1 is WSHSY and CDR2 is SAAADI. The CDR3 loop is CASNGPPGELFF. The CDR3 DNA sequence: TGCGCCAGCAATGGACCCCCCGGGGAGCTGTTTTTT.

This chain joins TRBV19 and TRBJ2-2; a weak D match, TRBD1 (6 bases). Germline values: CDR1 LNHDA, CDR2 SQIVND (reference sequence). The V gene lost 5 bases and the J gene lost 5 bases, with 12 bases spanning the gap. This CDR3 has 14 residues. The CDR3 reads CASSSTGSTGELFF. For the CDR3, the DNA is TGTGCCAGTAGTTCTACAGGGTCTACCGGGGAGCTGTTTTTT.

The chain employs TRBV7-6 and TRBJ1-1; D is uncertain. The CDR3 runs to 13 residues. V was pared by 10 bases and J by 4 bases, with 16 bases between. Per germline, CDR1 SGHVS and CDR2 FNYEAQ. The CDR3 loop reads CATQKDRSTEAFF. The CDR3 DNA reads TGTGCCACCCAGAAGGACCGAAGCACTGAAGCTTTCTTT.

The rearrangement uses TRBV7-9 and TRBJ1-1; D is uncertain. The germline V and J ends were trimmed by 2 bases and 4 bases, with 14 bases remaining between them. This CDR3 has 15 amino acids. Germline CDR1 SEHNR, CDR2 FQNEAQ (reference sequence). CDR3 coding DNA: TGTGCCAGCAGCTTATTAGGCCAGGACCTCACTGAAGCTTTCTTT. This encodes CASSLLGQDLTEAFF.

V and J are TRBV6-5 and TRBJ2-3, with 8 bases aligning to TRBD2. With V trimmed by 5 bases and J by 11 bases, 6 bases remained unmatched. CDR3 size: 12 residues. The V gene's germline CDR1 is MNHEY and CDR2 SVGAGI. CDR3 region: CASSPLAGGQYF. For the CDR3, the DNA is TGTGCCAGCAGTCCCCTTGCGGGGGGGCAGTATTTT.

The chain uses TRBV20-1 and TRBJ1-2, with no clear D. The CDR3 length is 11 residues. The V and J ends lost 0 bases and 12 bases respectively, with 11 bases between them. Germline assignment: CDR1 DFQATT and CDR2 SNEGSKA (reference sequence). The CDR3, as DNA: TGCAGTGCTAGAGAAGTCTGGAGACACACCTTC. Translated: CSAREVWRHTF.

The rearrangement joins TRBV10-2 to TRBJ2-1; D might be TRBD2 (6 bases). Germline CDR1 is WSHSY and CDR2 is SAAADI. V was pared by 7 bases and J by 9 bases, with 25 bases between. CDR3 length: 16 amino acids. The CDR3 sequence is CASTPKWGELRGEQFF. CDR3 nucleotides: TGCGCCAGCACCCCCAAGTGGGGGGAGCTAAGGGGTGAGCAGTTCTTC.

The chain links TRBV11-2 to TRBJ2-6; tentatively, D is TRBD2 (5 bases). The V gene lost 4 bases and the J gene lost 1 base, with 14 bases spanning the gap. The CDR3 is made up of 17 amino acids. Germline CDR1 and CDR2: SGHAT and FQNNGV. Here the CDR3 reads CASSSPRVGSGANVLTF. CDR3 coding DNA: TGTGCCAGCAGCTCCCCGAGGGTAGGGTCTGGGGCCAACGTCCTGACTTTC.

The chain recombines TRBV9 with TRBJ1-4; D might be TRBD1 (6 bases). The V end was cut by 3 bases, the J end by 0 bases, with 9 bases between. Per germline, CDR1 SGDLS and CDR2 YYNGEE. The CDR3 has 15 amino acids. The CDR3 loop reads CASSEGQATNEKLFF. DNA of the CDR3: TGTGCCAGCAGCGAGGGACAAGCAACTAATGAAAAACTGTTTTTT.

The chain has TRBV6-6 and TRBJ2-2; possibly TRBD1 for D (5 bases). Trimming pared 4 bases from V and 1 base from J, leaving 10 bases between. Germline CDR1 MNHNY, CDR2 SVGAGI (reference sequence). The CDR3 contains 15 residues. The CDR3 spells CASSSLGQNTGELFF. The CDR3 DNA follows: TGTGCCAGCAGTTCCCTAGGACAGAACACCGGGGAGCTGTTTTTT.

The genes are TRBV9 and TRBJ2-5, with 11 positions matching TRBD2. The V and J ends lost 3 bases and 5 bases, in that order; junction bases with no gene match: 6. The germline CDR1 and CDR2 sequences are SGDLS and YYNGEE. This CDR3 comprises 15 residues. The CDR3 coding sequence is TGTGCCAGCAGCGCCTTAGCGGGGGGGCTGGAGACCCAGTACTTC. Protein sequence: CASSALAGGLETQYF.

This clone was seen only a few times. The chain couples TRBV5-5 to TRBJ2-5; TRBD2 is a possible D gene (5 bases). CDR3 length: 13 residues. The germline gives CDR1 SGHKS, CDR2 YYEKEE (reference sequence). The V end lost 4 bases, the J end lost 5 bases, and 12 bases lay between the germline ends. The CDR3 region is CASSPSGSETQYF. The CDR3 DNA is TGTGCCAGCAGCCCCTCGGGGTCGGAGACCCAGTACTTC.